This TCR beta chain was sequenced in a study of CD8 T cell repertoires and HIV-1 epitope variants. Study-wide background: Twenty-five autologous and known Gag and Nef epitope variant peptides each stimulated T cells separately. Findings and caveats of the study: This assay reports beta chains of antigen-expanded cells, not T cell function. Of under ten antigen-specific beta clonotypes, more than five appeared to cross-react with escape variants.

Trimming removed 5 bases at V and 0 bases at J, with 11 bases between. This CDR3 spans 15 amino acids. CDR1 and CDR2 (germline): MDHEN, SYDVKM. The repertoire was sequenced with immunoSEQ multiplex PCR; TCRdb's copy has only in-frame clones and lacks some. The sample lists 95,000 or so clones; more than 65% were seen once. This clone was seen just once. The antigen is unknown. Sequencing input: uncultured baseline CD8+ T cells from peripheral blood mononuclear cells (PBMCs). This receptor was obtained from a male donor with HIV. The chain is built from TRBV28 and TRBJ1-3; D ambiguous. The CDR3 reads CASSRTSPSGNTIYF. DNA for the CDR3: TGTGCCAGCAGTAGGACGAGCCCCTCTGGAAACACCATATATTTT.